These 13 T cell receptor beta chains came from one sample sequenced in a study of spatial heterogeneity in lung cancer (dated by TCRdb to about 2019). The library was built by means of 5' RACE. TCRdb names NextSeq 500 as the instrument used. TCRdb reprocessing: public reads trimmed at Q25 with fastp, clones called with MiXCR, in-frame beta chains kept. One record per CDR3 amino acid sequence lists the most common genes and DNA. This sample lists 39,000 or so distinct CDR3 sequences; roughly 8% were detected once. The leading ten clones occupy 25% to 35% of the sample. Sample time point, as interpreted from the label and publication: sample taken at primary tumor resection. The starting material was PBMCs, obtained at surgery. These receptors all come from a male donor with early-stage non-small cell lung cancer.

This clonotype was counted a few times. This chain connects TRBV4-2 to TRBJ1-1; D not certain. The CDR3 loop spans 16 amino acids. The V end lost 0 bases, the J end lost 3 bases, and 14 bases lay between the germline ends. From germline, CDR1 is LGHNA and CDR2 YNFKEQ. CDR3 loop: CASSQDQESTYTEAFF. In DNA, the CDR3 is TGTGCCAGCAGCCAAGATCAGGAGAGTACATACACTGAAGCTTTCTTT.

The genes are TRBV7-3 and TRBJ2-5, with TRBD1 as a possible D gene (5 bases). Germline V gives CDR1 SGHTA, CDR2 FQGTGA. V dropped 2 bases and J dropped 5 bases, with 12 bases sitting between them. The CDR3 contains 14 residues. CDR3 DNA: TGTGCCAGCAGCTTAGGGGCAGAAAGGGAGACCCAGTACTTC. This gives the protein CASSLGAERETQYF.

This clonotype has more than one count but fewer than ten. The genes are TRBV20-1 and TRBJ2-7, with a possible D match to TRBD2 (6 bases). Germline CDR1 is DFQATT and CDR2 is SNEGSKA (reference sequence). The CDR3 totals 14 residues. V was shortened by 1 base and J by 3 bases, with 13 bases between the two germline ends. The CDR3 here is CSARVLAEYYEQYF. CDR3 DNA sequence: TGCAGTGCTAGAGTACTAGCAGAATACTACGAGCAGTACTTC.

There are many counts of this clonotype. The CDR3 reads CASSETTGEFVLGANVLTF. CDR3 nucleotide sequence: TGTGCCAGCAGTGAGACGACAGGGGAATTTGTGTTAGGGGCCAACGTCCTGACTTTC. The chain is built from TRBV6-1 and TRBJ2-6; TRBD1 agrees at 8 bases. The germline V gene has CDR1 MNHNS and CDR2 SASEGT. The CDR3 contains 19 residues. J gave up 4 bases and V 3 bases, and 14 bases lay outside the gene matches.

This clonotype has only a few counts. This chain connects TRBV30 to TRBJ1-1, with D maybe TRBD1 (6 bases). The CDR3 length is 13 residues. V gave up 3 bases and J gave up 7 bases, with 15 bases separating them. Germline loops: CDR1 GTSNPN, CDR2 SVGIG (reference sequence). This CDR3 is CAWSPTGRGEAFF. DNA for the CDR3: TGTGCCTGGAGCCCCACCGGCAGGGGTGAAGCTTTCTTT.

In this sample, this clonotype turned up many times. This chain joins TRBV5-6 and TRBJ2-7; D unresolved. CDR3 length equals 11 residues. Germline values: CDR1 SGHDT, CDR2 YYEEEE. Trimming cost V 0 bases and J 6 bases, with 4 bases left between them. DNA for the CDR3: TGTGCCAGCAGCTTGGAAGCCGAGCAGTACGTC. Translated, it gives CASSLEAEQYV.

This clonotype was seen ten or more times. The CDR3 sequence: CASSLGGQTFSSYEQYV. In DNA, the CDR3 is TGCGCCAGCAGCTTGGGGGGACAGACCTTTAGCTCCTACGAGCAGTACGTC. This chain links TRBV5-1 with TRBJ2-7, with 7 positions matching TRBD1. The CDR3 contains 17 residues. Germline V gene data show CDR1 as SGHRS and CDR2 as YFSETQ. Trimming cost V 0 bases and J 0 bases; bases outside gene matches: 9.

Ten or more counts support this clonotype. V usage is TRBV7-3 and J usage is TRBJ2-1, with 14 bases identical to TRBD2. The CDR3 is 16 amino acids. CDR1 is SGHTA and CDR2 is FQGTGA in the germline V gene. Trimming at V came to 2 bases and at J to 9 bases, leaving 6 bases not matched to a gene. The CDR3 sequence is CASSLFGTSGSPEQFF. The CDR3 bases are TGTGCCAGCAGCTTATTTGGGACTAGCGGGAGTCCTGAGCAGTTCTTC.

This chain connects TRBV7-9 to TRBJ1-2, with 7 bases fitting TRBD1. With 1 base clipped from V and 6 bases from J, the junction kept 5 bases outside the gene matches. The germline V gene encodes CDR1 SEHNR and CDR2 FQNEAQ (reference sequence). The CDR3 extends over 14 amino acids. The CDR3 sequence: CASSLGTGDNGYTF. In nucleotides, the CDR3 is TGTGCCAGCAGCTTAGGTACAGGGGATAATGGCTACACCTTC. Using reference TRBV7-9 and TRBJ1-2 for the parts outside the CDR3, the full variable domain is DTGVSQNPRHKITKRGQNVTFRCDPISEHNRLYWYRQTLGQGPEFLTYFQNEAQLEKSRLLSDRFSAERPKGSFSTLEIQRTEQGDSAMYLCASSLGTGDNGYTFGSGTRLTVV.

In this sample, this clonotype turned up many times. The chain combines TRBV10-3 with TRBJ2-2; TRBD2 might be the D (5 bases). Germline values: CDR1 ENHRY, CDR2 SYGVKD. The CDR3 consists of 13 residues. Trimming stripped 8 bases from V and 1 base from J, with 8 bases between. The chain's CDR3 is CAIHRENTGELFF. In nucleotides, the CDR3 is TGTGCCATCCACCGGGAGAACACCGGGGAGCTGTTTTTT.

There are many counts of this clonotype. V is TRBV20-1 and J is TRBJ2-1, with D uncertain. Germline values: CDR1 DFQATT, CDR2 SNEGSKA (reference sequence). This CDR3 is built from 11 residues. Trimming stripped 3 bases from V and 12 bases from J, with 12 bases between. The CDR3 DNA is TGCAGTGCTAGTCTGTATACTATGCAGTTCTTC. Encoded protein: CSASLYTMQFF.

This clonotype has ten or more counts. The CDR3 region has the DNA TGTGCCAGCAGTTTTACAGGGGCCGGAAACACCATATATTTT. Amino acids: CASSFTGAGNTIYF. The V and J genes are TRBV12-3 or TRBV12-4 and TRBJ1-3; the match to TRBD1 covers 7 bases. The CDR3 runs to 14 residues. V lost 3 bases, J lost 4 bases, and 3 bases stayed unmatched.

Concerning this clonotype: This clone may be a read error of a much larger clone one base away. The J gene is TRBJ1-1, the V gene TRBV11-1; D call uncertain. Germline V gives CDR1 SGHAT, CDR2 FQDESV (reference sequence). The CDR3 loop spans 14 amino acids. V was pared by 2 bases and J by 2 bases, with 9 bases between. The DNA of the CDR3 is TGTGCCAGCAGCTTATCCCAGGAAAACACTGAAGCTTTCTTT. Protein: CASSLSQENTEAFF.